Shown below are 25 T cell receptor beta chains from a single sample sequenced in a study of blood T cell repertoires in COVID-19. The repertoire was sequenced with immunoSEQ multiplex PCR; TCRdb's copy has only in-frame clones and lacks some. The sample lists 70,000 or so clones; roughly 87% were seen once. The material sequenced was peripheral blood. These TCRs come from a woman under 30 with acute or convalescent COVID-19.

This chain uses TRBV6-1 with TRBJ2-7, with D tentatively TRBD2 (6 bases). CDR1 and CDR2 from the germline V gene are MNHNS and SASEGT. Trimming took 0 bases from V and 3 from J, leaving 9 bases between them. The CDR3 is 14 amino acids. The CDR3 DNA follows: TGTGCCAGCAGTGAAGCAGGGGAGGTCTACGAGCAGTACTTC. Its protein is CASSEAGEVYEQYF.

V and J are TRBV9 and TRBJ2-1; 7 bases are shared with TRBD1. From germline, CDR1 is SGDLS and CDR2 YYNGEE. The CDR3 loop spans 16 amino acids. Unmatched junction bases numbered 6, after V lost 0 bases and J lost 3 bases. The CDR3 DNA sequence: TGTGCCAGCAGCGTAGCCTCCGGGACAGTCTACAATGAGCAGTTCTTC. Amino acids: CASSVASGTVYNEQFF.

The genes are TRBV4-2 and TRBJ1-1; 8 bases agree with TRBD1. Looked up from germline, CDR1 is LGHNA and CDR2 is YNFKEQ. The CDR3 loop spans 14 amino acids. The V and J ends lost 0 bases and 10 bases, in that order; junction bases with no gene match: 7. The CDR3 coding sequence is TGTGCCAGCAGCCAAGAATCCAGGGGGCTCGTAGCTTTCTTT. Protein sequence: CASSQESRGLVAFF.

This clone came up once. The chain couples TRBV6-2 or TRBV6-3 to TRBJ1-2; D is ambiguous. The germline V gene encodes CDR1 MNHEY and CDR2 SVGEGT. The CDR3 consists of 13 residues. The V and J ends lost 2 bases and 6 bases respectively, with 10 bases between them. The CDR3 loop is CASSYLLAHGYTF. CDR3 sequence (DNA): TGTGCCAGCAGTTACCTCTTGGCACATGGCTACACCTTC.

This chain links TRBV5-1 with TRBJ1-1; TRBD1 matches at 8 bases. The length of the CDR3 is 16 residues. CDR1 and CDR2 (germline): SGHRS, YFSETQ. J gave up 1 base and V 3 bases, and 8 bases lay outside the gene matches. CDR3 in DNA: TGCGCCAGCAGCTCCTTCTCGACAGGGGCGAACACTGAAGCTTTCTTT. This encodes CASSSFSTGANTEAFF.

The chain employs TRBV2 and TRBJ2-1; D might be TRBD1 (6 bases). CDR1 is SNHLY and CDR2 is FYNNEI in the germline V gene. CDR3 length: 15 amino acids. V lost 1 base and J lost 1, with 8 bases in between. The CDR3 reads CASSEGQGSYNEQFF. CDR3 in DNA: TGTGCCAGCAGTGAAGGCCAGGGGTCCTACAATGAGCAGTTCTTC.

This chain links TRBV27 with TRBJ1-1; D possibly corresponds to TRBD1 (6 bases). The germline CDR1 and CDR2 sequences are MNHEY and SMNVEV (reference sequence). The V and J ends lost 6 bases and 2 bases respectively, with 13 bases between them. This CDR3 is built from 14 residues. CDR3 in amino acids: CASRAGAGNTEAFF. The CDR3 DNA reads as TGTGCCAGCAGAGCAGGGGCGGGTAACACTGAAGCTTTCTTT.

As DNA, the CDR3 is TGTGCCAGCAGCCCTAGCGGGCCAGAGCCTATAAATGAGCAGTTCTTC. It yields the protein CASSPSGPEPINEQFF. The chain employs TRBV9 and TRBJ2-1; 8 bases are shared with TRBD2. CDR1 and CDR2 (germline): SGDLS, YYNGEE. This CDR3 region has 16 residues. V shed 4 bases and J 7 bases; nucleotides not matched to a gene: 13.

The chain recombines TRBV18 with TRBJ1-5; 8 positions match TRBD1. Germline assignment: CDR1 KGHSH and CDR2 LQKENI. V lost 4 bases and J lost 5; bases outside the gene matches: 4. The CDR3 covers 14 residues. Here the CDR3 DNA reads TGTGCCAGCTCACAACAGGGGGGTCATCAGCCCCAGCATTTT. Translating gives CASSQQGGHQPQHF.

The chain combines TRBV2 with TRBJ2-7; 11 nucleotides match TRBD2. Losses at the gene ends were 5 bases for V and 3 bases for J; bases not matched to a gene: 9. The CDR3 has 16 residues. CDR1 and CDR2 from the germline V gene are SNHLY and FYNNEI. The CDR3 reads CASSSKTSGDRYEQYF. The CDR3 DNA reads TGTGCCAGCAGTTCCAAGACTAGCGGGGATCGCTACGAGCAGTACTTC.

The V call is TRBV30, the J call TRBJ2-7; D may be TRBD1 (6 bases). The CDR3 loop spans 13 amino acids. V shed 5 bases and J shed 4 bases, with 15 bases lying between them. The germline CDR1 and CDR2 sequences are GTSNPN and SVGIG (reference sequence). The CDR3 loop reads CAWGTGQNYEQYF. CDR3 coding DNA: TGTGCCTGGGGAACGGGACAAAATTACGAGCAGTACTTC.

This chain connects TRBV19 to TRBJ1-4; D uncertain. Germline CDR1 reads LNHDA; CDR2 reads SQIVND (reference sequence). CDR3 size: 13 residues. The V end was cut by 7 bases, the J end by 4 bases, with 10 bases between. The DNA of the CDR3 is TGTGCCAGTAAACAGCTCAATAATGAAAAACTGTTTTTT. Encoded protein: CASKQLNNEKLFF. Combining the CDR3 with reference TRBV19 and TRBJ1-4 gives the whole variable domain DGGITQSPKYLFRKEGQNVTLSCEQNLNHDAMYWYRQDPGQGLRLIYYSQIVNDFQKGDIAEGYSVSREKKESFPLTVTSAQKNPTAFYLCASKQLNNEKLFFGSGTQLSVL.

This CDR3 is CASSPNYEDSPLHF. CDR3 sequence (DNA): TGTGCCAGCTCACCAAATTACGAGGATTCACCCCTCCACTTT. The chain carries TRBV18 and TRBJ1-6, with D hard to call. There are 14 residues in the CDR3. CDR1 and CDR2 from the germline V gene are KGHSH and LQKENI. Deletions cut 2 bases from V and 8 bases from J, with 10 bases between.

The V call is TRBV18, the J call TRBJ2-7; 14 positions agree with TRBD2. The CDR3 has 17 residues. The V gene's germline CDR1 is KGHSH and CDR2 LQKENI. The trim removed 3 bases at V and 0 bases at J, leaving 4 bases unmatched. CDR3 amino acids: CASSPGLAGDNSYEQYF. Here the CDR3 DNA reads TGTGCCAGCTCACCGGGACTAGCGGGGGATAACTCCTACGAGCAGTACTTC.

The chain links TRBV7-8 to TRBJ2-1; 11 nucleotides line up with TRBD2. Germline CDR1 SGHVS, CDR2 FQNEAQ. The CDR3 loop spans 15 amino acids. V lost 6 bases to trimming and J lost 8 bases; unmatched junction nucleotides: 9. The CDR3 region is CASRYTSGSTDEQFF. The CDR3 DNA follows: TGTGCCAGCAGATATACTAGCGGGAGCACGGATGAGCAGTTCTTC.

V usage is TRBV5-1 and J usage is TRBJ1-2, with 10 positions matching TRBD1. The trim removed 2 bases at V and 3 bases at J, leaving 10 bases unmatched. This CDR3 contains 17 residues. Germline CDR1 SGHRS, CDR2 YFSETQ. CDR3 amino acids: CASSFGLRGQGDYGYTF. Here the CDR3 DNA reads TGCGCCAGCAGCTTTGGTCTACGTGGACAGGGGGACTATGGCTACACCTTC.

The CDR3 protein is CASSPNREREGYNEQFF. For the CDR3, the DNA is TGTGCCAGCAGCCCCAATAGAGAGCGGGAGGGTTACAATGAGCAGTTCTTC. The chain recombines TRBV7-8 with TRBJ2-1, with 10 bases matching TRBD2. Trimming took 5 bases from V and 4 from J; bases not matched to a gene: 11. Germline V CDR1 and CDR2: SGHVS, FQNEAQ. This CDR3 comprises 17 residues.

The CDR3 nucleotides read TGTGCTAGTGGTTTGGTACCGGTTAGCGGGGGGTTGGAGACCCAGTACTTC. Its translation: CASGLVPVSGGLETQYF. This chain uses TRBV12-5 with TRBJ2-5; TRBD2 agrees at 10 bases. The germline V gene has CDR1 LGHNT and CDR2 FRNRAP. CDR3 length: 17 residues. Losses at the gene ends were 0 bases for V and 5 bases for J; bases not matched to a gene: 9.

The chain has TRBV11-2 and TRBJ2-1; 11 bases fit TRBD1. Germline trimming cut 6 bases from V and 6 bases from J; bases unmatched to any gene: 10. CDR3 length: 16 residues. Germline CDR1 is SGHAT and CDR2 is FQNNGV. The CDR3 reads CASSSNPGQGGNEQFF. The CDR3 nucleotides are TGTGCCAGCAGTTCTAATCCGGGACAGGGGGGCAATGAGCAGTTCTTC.

This clone was seen only once. Written as DNA, the CDR3 is TGTGCGTCTACTCGAGCCCCCTCCTACAATGAGCAGTTCTTC. Protein: CASTRAPSYNEQFF. The chain links TRBV7-2 to TRBJ2-1; D is undetermined. Per the germline V gene, CDR1 is SGHTA and CDR2 is FQGNSA. CDR3 length: 14 amino acids.

The chain employs TRBV7-8 and TRBJ2-3; unclear D gene. With 0 bases removed from V and 2 bases from J, the gap between germline ends came to 15 bases. Germline CDR1 is SGHVS and CDR2 is FQNEAQ. The length of the CDR3 is 17 residues. The CDR3 coding sequence is TGTGCCAGCAGCTTAGCGATACACAGAATTTCCACAGATACGCAGTATTTT. As protein: CASSLAIHRISTDTQYF.

The chain combines TRBV28 with TRBJ2-5; 11 bases align to TRBD2. This CDR3 has 16 amino acids. Germline V gene lookup returns CDR1 MDHEN and CDR2 SYDVKM. Trimming cost V 3 bases and J 3 bases; bases outside gene matches: 6. The CDR3 DNA sequence: TGTGCCAGCAGTTTGCCCCAACTAGCGGGGGAAGAGACCCAGTACTTC. Its translation is CASSLPQLAGEETQYF.

V is TRBV7-7 and J is TRBJ1-2; D perhaps matches TRBD1 (6 bases). Germline CDR1 reads SSHAT; CDR2 reads FNYEAQ (reference sequence). Trimming removed 3 bases at V and 5 bases at J, with 13 bases between. The CDR3 totals 14 residues. CDR3 amino acids: CASSFRLTGYGYTF. The CDR3 DNA sequence: TGTGCCAGCAGCTTTCGTCTGACAGGATATGGCTACACCTTC.

The chain is built from TRBV9 and TRBJ1-1; the D gene is possibly TRBD1 (5 bases). Trimming took off 0 bases at V and 0 bases at J, with 9 bases between the two ends. The CDR3 has 15 residues. Germline V gene data show CDR1 as SGDLS and CDR2 as YYNGEE. CDR3 sequence reads: CASSVGAGLNTEAFF. CDR3 sequence (DNA): TGTGCCAGCAGCGTAGGGGCAGGGTTGAACACTGAAGCTTTCTTT.

This chain links TRBV5-6 with TRBJ1-4, with TRBD1 identical over 10 bases. The CDR3 contains 14 residues. The J segment lost 6 bases and the V segment lost 3 bases, leaving 2 bases of the junction unmatched. Per germline, CDR1 SGHDT and CDR2 YYEEEE. CDR3 region: CASSSGTGDEKLFF. The CDR3 DNA follows: TGTGCCAGCAGCTCCGGGACAGGGGATGAAAAACTGTTTTTT.